Listed here are 13 T cell receptor beta chains from one sample, sequenced in a study of OX40 agonist ivuxolimab in advanced cancers. TCRdb's copy holds only in-frame clones and misses some; the assay was immunoSEQ multiplex PCR. The sample shows around 84,000 clones, over 80% of them seen only once. The sample in question was CD4+ or CD8+ T cells sorted from blood, obtained in a trial of the OX40 agonist ivuxolimab. These receptors all stem from an adult with an advanced solid tumor such as melanoma, head and neck, liver or kidney cancer.

The chain has TRBV11-3 and TRBJ2-5; D is unresolved. Per germline, CDR1 SGHNT and CDR2 YENEEA. V lost 1 base to trimming and J lost 5 bases, with 8 bases between them. This CDR3 has 13 amino acids. Here the CDR3 reads CASSLVISETQYF. DNA for the CDR3: TGTGCCAGCAGCTTAGTGATCTCGGAGACCCAGTACTTC.

The V and J genes are TRBV19 and TRBJ1-1; the D gene is possibly TRBD1 (5 bases). The germline V and J ends were trimmed by 3 bases and 8 bases, with 13 bases remaining between them. Germline V gene lookup returns CDR1 LNHDA and CDR2 SQIVND (reference sequence). CDR3 length equals 13 residues. Written as DNA, the CDR3 is TGTGCCAGTAGTATGGCGGCAGGGCCAGAAGCTTTCTTT. Protein product: CASSMAAGPEAFF.

This clone was picked up a small number of times. This chain connects TRBV7-2 to TRBJ2-7; D is tentatively TRBD1 or TRBD2 (6 bases each). Looked up from germline, CDR1 is SGHTA and CDR2 is FQGNSA. The CDR3 is 15 residues long. V lost 4 bases to trimming and J lost 2 bases, with 15 bases between them. DNA of the CDR3: TGTGCCAGCAGCTCGAGGGGGGCAGGGCCCTACGAGCAGTACTTC. Its protein product is CASSSRGAGPYEQYF.

The CDR3 bases are TGTGCCAGCAGCTTAGTTTCGGCGGGAGGGTACAATGAGCAGTTCTTC. Protein sequence: CASSLVSAGGYNEQFF. V and J are TRBV7-6 and TRBJ2-1, with 9 bases lining up with TRBD2. The CDR3 runs 16 residues. Germline V gene lookup returns CDR1 SGHVS and CDR2 FNYEAQ. V dropped 1 base and J dropped 4; count of bases not matched to a gene: 5.

V gene TRBV5-1 combines with J gene TRBJ2-2; tentative D call: TRBD2 (6 bases). Trimming left V 4 bases short and J 0 bases short, with 13 bases between. The CDR3 is 16 amino acids. Germline V gene lookup returns CDR1 SGHRS and CDR2 YFSETQ. CDR3 nucleotides: TGCGCCAGCAGCCTTAGTAGCGGAACGAACACCGGGGAGCTGTTTTTT. It is translated as CASSLSSGTNTGELFF.

The chain has TRBV19 and TRBJ1-4; 8 bases map to TRBD1. The V gene end was trimmed by 7 bases and the J gene end by 4 bases; junction bases not matched to a gene: 8. There are 15 residues in the CDR3. Germline V gene data show CDR1 as LNHDA and CDR2 as SQIVND (reference sequence). The CDR3 loop reads CASNRPGQVNEKLFF. CDR3 sequence (DNA): TGTGCCAGTAACAGACCGGGACAGGTTAATGAAAAACTGTTTTTT.

The chain recombines TRBV28 with TRBJ1-2, with TRBD1 identical over 9 bases. The ends lost 3 bases at V and 4 bases at J; junction bases unmatched: 6. The CDR3 has 15 amino acids. Germline lookup yields CDR1 MDHEN and CDR2 SYDVKM. The CDR3 protein is CASSFLQGASYGYTF. The CDR3 DNA reads as TGTGCCAGCAGTTTCCTACAGGGGGCAAGCTATGGCTACACCTTC.

The chain employs TRBV28 and TRBJ1-2, with 9 bases that match TRBD1. With V trimmed by 7 bases and J by 4 bases, 4 bases remained unmatched. The CDR3 length is 13 residues. Germline CDR1 is MDHEN and CDR2 is SYDVKM. CDR3 nucleotide sequence: TGTGCCAGCACGACAGGGGGAGTCTATGGCTACACCTTC. Its translation is CASTTGGVYGYTF.

The rearrangement uses TRBV7-2 and TRBJ2-2; 10 bases align to TRBD2. Germline-derived CDR1 and CDR2 are SGHTA and FQGNSA. The V gene end was trimmed by 6 bases and the J gene end by 5 bases; junction bases not matched to a gene: 9. This CDR3 is built from 16 residues. The CDR3 is CASRLASGSWTGELFF. As DNA, the CDR3 is TGTGCCAGCAGGCTGGCTAGCGGGAGTTGGACCGGGGAGCTGTTTTTT.

This chain uses TRBV5-1 with TRBJ2-7; 8 nucleotides line up with TRBD2. V lost 4 bases and J lost 3; bases outside the gene matches: 9. CDR3 length: 15 residues. Germline assignment: CDR1 SGHRS and CDR2 YFSETQ. The CDR3 reads CASSRGLDFYYEQYF. In nucleotides, the CDR3 is TGCGCCAGCAGCCGGGGACTAGACTTTTACTACGAGCAGTACTTC. Full variable domain (rest looked up from reference TRBV5-1 and TRBJ2-7): KAGVTQTPRYLIKTRGQQVTLSCSPISGHRSVSWYQQTPGQGLQFLFEYFSETQRNKGNFPGRFSGRQFSNSRSEMNVSTLELGDSALYLCASSRGLDFYYEQYFGPGTRLTVT.

The rearrangement uses TRBV15 and TRBJ2-5; D remains ambiguous. The better agreement between TRBJ2-7 and the DNA end casts doubt on the J call. The CDR3 loop spans 14 amino acids. Germline V CDR1 and CDR2: LNHNV, YYDKDF (reference sequence). The CDR3 loop is CATSRDVWRYEQYF. CDR3 coding DNA: TGTGCCACCAGCAGAGACGTCTGGAGATACGAGCAGTACTTC.

This chain links TRBV6-6 with TRBJ1-2; the D is unclear. The germline gives CDR1 MNHNY, CDR2 SVGAGI (reference sequence). The length of the CDR3 is 13 residues. The V end lost 4 bases, the J end lost 8 bases, and 14 bases lay between the germline ends. CDR3 region: CASSSGEPGGYTF. CDR3 DNA: TGTGCCAGCAGTTCTGGGGAACCGGGGGGCTACACCTTC.

The CDR3 nucleotides read TGTGCCAGTAGTCCCCGGAGGTGGCGGGAGGGAGGGGAAGGCCCAGATACGCAGTATTTT. Its protein is CASSPRRWREGGEGPDTQYF. The chain is built from TRBV19 and TRBJ2-3; 9 bases fit TRBD2. CDR3 length equals 20 residues. CDR1 is LNHDA and CDR2 is SQIVND in the germline V gene (reference sequence). The V gene end was trimmed by 5 bases and the J gene end by 4 bases; junction bases not matched to a gene: 22. Combining the CDR3 with reference TRBV19 and TRBJ2-3 gives the whole variable domain DGGITQSPKYLFRKEGQNVTLSCEQNLNHDAMYWYRQDPGQGLRLIYYSQIVNDFQKGDIAEGYSVSREKKESFPLTVTSAQKNPTAFYLCASSPRRWREGGEGPDTQYFGPGTRLTVL.